This T cell receptor (beta chain) was retrieved from a study of beta chain features in type 1 diabetes. Study context: Across every sample, over 100 million sorted cells were examined in total.

Germline CDR1 is SGHAT and CDR2 is FQNNGV. The CDR3 has 14 amino acids. Trimming pared 5 bases from V and 0 bases from J, leaving 11 bases between. Whole-study results and caveats: cDNA-based sequencing might over-represent cells highly expressing TCR. Type 1 diabetes patients had moderately but significantly shorter TCRB CDR3s in all four CD4+ subsets. These data did not resolve whether HLA type affects TCRB rearrangement.

Isolated RNA was reverse transcribed in full, so expressed TCRB transcripts were sequenced. Clones were read by immunoSEQ multiplex PCR, and TCRdb kept only the in-frame ones, dropping some. Among about 280,000 clones, approximately 15% were seen once, and the ten largest hold roughly 0.015%. Without exception, sorted populations had purity beyond 98%. This clone has more than one count but fewer than ten. Its antigen remains unknown. The V call is TRBV11-2, the J call TRBJ2-7; D is unresolved. Sequencing was done on a sample of naive CD4+ T cells from blood. The source of this sequence is a man between 18 and 29 years old with type 1 diabetes. This CDR3 is CASSPSLSSYEQYF. The CDR3 region has the DNA TGTGCCAGCAGCCCATCTCTTAGCTCCTACGAGCAGTACTTC.